This T cell receptor (beta chain) was sequenced in a study of spatial heterogeneity in lung cancer. Across the whole study: A strong correlation was found between TCR transcript counts in tumor regions and a T cell module score derived from matched bulk RNA-seq. General study results and limits: Tumor mutation count correlated with how many alpha and beta TCRs expanded intratumorally.

Regarding time point: sample taken at primary tumor resection. The donors, roughly 70 patients with untreated early-stage non-small cell lung cancer, provided the samples. Frozen PBMC, nontumor lung or tumor provided whole RNA, which was sequenced unsorted. Germline CDR1 SGDLS, CDR2 YYNGEE. Losses at the gene ends were 3 bases for V and 6 bases for J; bases not matched to a gene: 16. This CDR3 has 18 residues. Ten or more counts support this clonotype. What it recognizes is unknown. Each molecule of TCR cDNA was tagged with one unique molecular identifier. TCRdb recomputed calls from the 5' RACE reads with MiXCR, one row per CDR3 protein. This table holds fewer than 10,000 distinct CDR3 sequences, 6.5% to 7.5% found once.

The J gene is TRBJ2-1, the V gene TRBV9, with 9 bases matching TRBD1. This TCR was recovered from a female donor with early-stage non-small cell lung cancer. The input for sequencing was lung tumor tissue, taken at surgery. The DNA of the CDR3 is TGTGCCAGCAGCGCCCGGATAACCGGGACAGGGTTGAGCAATGAGCAGTTCTTC. This encodes CASSARITGTGLSNEQFF.